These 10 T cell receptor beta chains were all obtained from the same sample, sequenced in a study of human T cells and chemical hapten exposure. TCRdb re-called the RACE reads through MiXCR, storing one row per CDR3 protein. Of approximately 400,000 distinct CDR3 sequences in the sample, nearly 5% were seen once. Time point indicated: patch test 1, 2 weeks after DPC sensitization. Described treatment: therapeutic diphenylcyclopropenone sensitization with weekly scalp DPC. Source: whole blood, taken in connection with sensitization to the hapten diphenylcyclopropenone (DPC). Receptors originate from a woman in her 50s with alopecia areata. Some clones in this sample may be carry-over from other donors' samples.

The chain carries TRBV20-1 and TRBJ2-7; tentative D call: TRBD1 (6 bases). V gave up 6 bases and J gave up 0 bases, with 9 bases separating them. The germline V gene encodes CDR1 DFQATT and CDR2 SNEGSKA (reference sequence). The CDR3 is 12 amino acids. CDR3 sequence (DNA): TGCAGTGCGAGGGACACCTCCTACGAGCAGTACTTC. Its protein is CSARDTSYEQYF.

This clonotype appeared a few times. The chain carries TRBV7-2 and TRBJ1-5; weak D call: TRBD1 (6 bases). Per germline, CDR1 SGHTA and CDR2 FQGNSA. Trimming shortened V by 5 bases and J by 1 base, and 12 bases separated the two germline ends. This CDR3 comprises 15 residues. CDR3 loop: CASSTGHRSNQPQHF. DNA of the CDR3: TGTGCCAGCAGCACGGGACACCGGAGCAATCAGCCCCAGCATTTT.

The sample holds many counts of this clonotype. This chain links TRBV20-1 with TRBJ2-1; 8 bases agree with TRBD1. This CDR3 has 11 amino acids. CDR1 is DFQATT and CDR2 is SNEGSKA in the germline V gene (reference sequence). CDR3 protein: CMGQEYNEQFF. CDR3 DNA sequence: TGCATGGGACAGGAGTACAATGAGCAGTTCTTC.

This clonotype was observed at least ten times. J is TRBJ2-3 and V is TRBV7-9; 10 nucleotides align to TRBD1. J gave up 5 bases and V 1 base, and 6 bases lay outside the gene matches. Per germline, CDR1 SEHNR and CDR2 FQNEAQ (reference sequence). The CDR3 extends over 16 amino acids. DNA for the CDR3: TGTGCCAGCAGCTTAGGGGACAGGGGATTGCGAGATACGCAGTATTTT. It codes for CASSLGDRGLRDTQYF.

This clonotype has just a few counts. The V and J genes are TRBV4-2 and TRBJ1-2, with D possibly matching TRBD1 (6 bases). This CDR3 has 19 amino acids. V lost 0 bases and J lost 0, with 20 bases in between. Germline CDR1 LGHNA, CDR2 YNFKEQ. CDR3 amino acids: CASSQDTQGFPVANYGYTF. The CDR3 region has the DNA TGTGCCAGCAGCCAAGATACCCAGGGGTTCCCTGTAGCTAACTATGGCTACACCTTC.

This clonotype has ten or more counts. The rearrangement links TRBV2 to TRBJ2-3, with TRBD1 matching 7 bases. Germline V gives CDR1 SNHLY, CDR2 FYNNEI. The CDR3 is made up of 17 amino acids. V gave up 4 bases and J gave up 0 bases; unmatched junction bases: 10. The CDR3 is CASSGGPAGGSTDTQYF. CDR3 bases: TGTGCCAGCAGTGGCGGCCCAGCAGGGGGTAGCACAGATACGCAGTATTTT.

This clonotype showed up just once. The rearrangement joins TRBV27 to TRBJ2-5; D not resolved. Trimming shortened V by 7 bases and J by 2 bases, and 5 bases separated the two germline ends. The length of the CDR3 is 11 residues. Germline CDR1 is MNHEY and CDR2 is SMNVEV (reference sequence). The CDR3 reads CASISQETQYF. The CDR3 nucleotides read TGTGCCAGCATTTCACAAGAGACCCAGTACTTC.

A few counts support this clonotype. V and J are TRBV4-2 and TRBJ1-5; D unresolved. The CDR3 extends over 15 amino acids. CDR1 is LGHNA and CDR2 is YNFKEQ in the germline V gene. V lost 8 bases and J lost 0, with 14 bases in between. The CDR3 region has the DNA TGTGCCAGCGGTCGGGGTAATTATAGCAATCAGCCCCAGCATTTT. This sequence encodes CASGRGNYSNQPQHF.

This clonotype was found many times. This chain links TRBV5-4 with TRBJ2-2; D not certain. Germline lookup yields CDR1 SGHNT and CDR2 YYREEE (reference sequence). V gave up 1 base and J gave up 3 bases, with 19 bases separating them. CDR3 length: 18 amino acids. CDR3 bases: TGTGCCAGCAGCTTGAAGGCCGCCTTGCCTATCGACACCGGGGAGCTGTTTTTT. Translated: CASSLKAALPIDTGELFF.

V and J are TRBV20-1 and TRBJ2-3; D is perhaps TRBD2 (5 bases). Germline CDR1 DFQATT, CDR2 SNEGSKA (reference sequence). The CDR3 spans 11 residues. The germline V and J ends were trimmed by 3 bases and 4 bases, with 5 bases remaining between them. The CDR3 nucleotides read TGCAGTGCTAGGGAGGCAGATACGCAGTATTTT. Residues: CSAREADTQYF.